A selection of T cell receptor beta chains follows, all from one sample in a study of cytomegalovirus exposure and HLA in healthy donors. TCRdb's copy holds only in-frame clones and misses some; the assay was immunoSEQ multiplex PCR. The table has some 59,000 clones, approximately 89% seen once; the top ten hold more than 14%. The sequenced sample consisted of PBMCs. The source is a woman aged 18-29 years in good health and CMV-seronegative. Both conserved end residues are part of each CDR3. The D gene is left open where the match is weak. Rows give clone size only sometimes, using once, few, many, or a class for an expanded clone.

TRBD2	TRBV18	TRBJ2-1	-	TGTGCCAGCTCACCTGGGACTAGCGGGAACAATGAGCAGTTCTTC	CASSPGTSGNNEQFF
-	TRBV5-1	TRBJ1-4	once	TGCGCCAGCAGCTTAGACTCAACTAATGAAAAACTGTTTTTT	CASSLDSTNEKLFF
-	TRBV7-6	TRBJ2-1	once	TGTGCCAGCAGCGAATCGGGGTTAGACGGGTCCTACAATGAGCAGTTCTTC	CASSESGLDGSYNEQFF
TRBD2	TRBV9	TRBJ2-2	-	TGTGCCAGCAGCGGGCTAGCGGGAATGGGCGGGGAGCTGTTTTTT	CASSGLAGMGGELFF
TRBD1	TRBV28	TRBJ2-5	-	TGTGCCACCAAACAGGGGGGACAAGAGACCCAGTACTTC	CATKQGGQETQYF
TRBD1	TRBV6-1	TRBJ2-7	-	TGTGCCAGCAGTGAAGATGAGGGGGCAGGGGGCTACGAGCAGTACTTC	CASSEDEGAGGYEQYF
TRBD2	TRBV7-9	TRBJ2-7	-	TGTGCCAGCAGCTCAGGACTAGCGGGACTGAAGCAGTACTTC	CASSSGLAGLKQYF
TRBD2	TRBV10-2	TRBJ2-3	-	TGCGCCAGCAGCCCCGGGGGGGTCACAGATACGCAGTATTTT	CASSPGGVTDTQYF
-	TRBV30	TRBJ1-2	-	TGTGCCTGGAGTCTAACAGGGTCGGGCTACACCTTC	CAWSLTGSGYTF
TRBD2	TRBV5-1	TRBJ2-7	-	TGCGCCAGCAGCTTCGGGACTAGCGGGAGTCAGGAAGAGCAGTACTTC	CASSFGTSGSQEEQYF
TRBD2	TRBV7-9	TRBJ2-2	-	TGTGCCAGCAGCTACACGGGACTACGCGGGGAGCTGTTTTTT	CASSYTGLRGELFF
TRBD2	TRBV7-3	TRBJ2-5	-	TGTGCCAGCAGCCGGAGCGGGAGCGAGACCCAGTACTTC	CASSRSGSETQYF
-	TRBV11-2	TRBJ1-3	-	TGTGCCAGCAGCTTATCCAGCTCTGGAAACACCATATATTTT	CASSLSSSGNTIYF
TRBD2	TRBV27	TRBJ2-7	-	TGTGCCAGCAGTTTTCGCCAGGGAGGGTACGAGCAGTACTTC	CASSFRQGGYEQYF
-	TRBV4-2	TRBJ2-2	-	TGTGCCAGCAGCCAAGTCCTCACCGGGGAGCTGTTTTTT	CASSQVLTGELFF
-	TRBV6-1	TRBJ2-1	-	TGTGCCAGCACCGGAGACTACAATGAGCAGTTCTTC	CASTGDYNEQFF
-	TRBV7-8	TRBJ1-2	medium-sized	TGTGCCAGCAGCCCCGGGACACGTAACTATGGCTACACCTTC	CASSPGTRNYGYTF
-	TRBV10-3	TRBJ2-2	-	TGTGCCATCGGAAACAGGGGGGGTACCGGGGAGCTGTTTTTT	CAIGNRGGTGELFF
TRBD1	TRBV7-3	TRBJ2-1	-	TGTGCCAGCAGTTCGACAGGGATGCACAATGAGCAGTTCTTC	CASSSTGMHNEQFF
TRBD1	TRBV27	TRBJ2-5	-	TGTGCCAGCAGTCTTTACGGCTCTAGGCAGGGGGCCCAAGAGACCCAGTACTTC	CASSLYGSRQGAQETQYF
-	TRBV1	TRBJ1-5	once	TGCACCAGCAGCAGGGGATCTCAGAACCCACTACTCTATAGCAATCAGCCCCAGCATTTT	CTSSRGSQNPLLYSNQPQHF
-	TRBV29-1	TRBJ1-1	-	TGCAGCGCCGCTATGACGGGCACTGAAGCTTTCTTT	CSAAMTGTEAFF
TRBD2	TRBV28	TRBJ2-3	-	TGTGCCAGCAGTTTAGAGGTAGCGGGAGTCAGCACAGATACGCAGTATTTT	CASSLEVAGVSTDTQYF
TRBD2	TRBV29-1	TRBJ2-5	-	TGCAGCTGGGGGGAGGGAGAGACCCAGTACTTC	CSWGEGETQYF
TRBD1	TRBV9	TRBJ1-5	few	TGTGCCAGCAGCGCGGAAACAGGGGTAGGTCAGCCCCAGCATTTT	CASSAETGVGQPQHF
TRBD1	TRBV13	TRBJ1-2	-	TGTGCCAGCAGCTTAGAGGGGGCCTATGGCTACACCTTC	CASSLEGAYGYTF
-	TRBV9	TRBJ2-1	-	TGTGCCAGCAGCGTAGACTCAGGCGGGGTCAGCTACAATGAGCAGTTCTTC	CASSVDSGGVSYNEQFF
-	TRBV6-5	TRBJ2-2	-	TGTGCCAGCAGTTACTCGCCAGGGGCGAACACCGGGGAGCTGTTTTTT	CASSYSPGANTGELFF
-	TRBV7-9	TRBJ1-4	-	TGTGCCAGCAGCCCGGCAGGGAACGACAATGAAAAACTGTTTTTT	CASSPAGNDNEKLFF
-	TRBV23-1	TRBJ1-5	-	TGCGCCAGCAGTGGACAACTAAATCAGCCCCAGCATTTT	CASSGQLNQPQHF
-	TRBV21-1	TRBJ2-6	-	TGTGCCAGCAGCCGTGCGCTTATCTCTGGGGCCAACGTCCTGACTTTC	CASSRALISGANVLTF
TRBD2	TRBV7-3	TRBJ2-3	-	TGTGCCAGCAGCTTATGGGCGGGGGGGCCAGATACGCAGTATTTT	CASSLWAGGPDTQYF
TRBD1	TRBV4-2	TRBJ2-7	-	TGTGCCAGCACCCCGACCGAAAATACAGGGGGAAGCCCCTACGAGCAGTACTTC	CASTPTENTGGSPYEQYF
-	TRBV11-3	TRBJ2-1	-	TGTGCCAGCAGCTTACAGGGGAGCTCCTACAATGAGCAGTTCTTC	CASSLQGSSYNEQFF
TRBD2	TRBV7-2	TRBJ2-3	-	TGTGCCAGCAGCGACAAGCGGGAGACAGTCTTCACGCAGTATTTT	CASSDKRETVFTQYF
TRBD1	TRBV5-6	TRBJ2-7	-	TGTGCCAGCAGCTTGGCCGTGAGGACAGGGGGTGGCTACGAGCAGTACTTC	CASSLAVRTGGGYEQYF
TRBD1	TRBV28	TRBJ1-5	-	TGTGCCAGCAACGACAGGGGGCGAGGGCAGCCCCAGCATTTT	CASNDRGRGQPQHF
-	TRBV18	TRBJ2-3	-	TGTGCCAGCTCACGGGGACTGCATACGCAGTATTTT	CASSRGLHTQYF
-	TRBV4-3	TRBJ2-2	-	TGCGCCAGCTCCTCCTCAGGGGCGGGAGAAGTCGGGGAGCTGTTTTTT	CASSSSGAGEVGELFF
TRBD2	TRBV7-2	TRBJ2-5	-	TGTGCCAGCAGCTTGCTCGCAGCGGGAGAATTCGGGACCCAGTACTTC	CASSLLAAGEFGTQYF
TRBD1	TRBV27	TRBJ2-7	-	TGTGCCAGCAGTTTAGGACAGGGAGGCTACGAGCAGTACTTC	CASSLGQGGYEQYF
-	TRBV13	TRBJ2-5	-	TGTGCCAGCAGCTTAGTCTTCGGTGCGGAGCAAGAGACCCAGTACTTC	CASSLVFGAEQETQYF
-	TRBV7-8	TRBJ2-7	-	TGTGCCAGCAGCTTAGTTGAGGGGGTAGGCTACGAGCAGTACTTC	CASSLVEGVGYEQYF
TRBD1	TRBV5-6	TRBJ1-6	-	TGTGCCAGCAGCCGCGGGACAGGGGTTTCACCCCTCCACTTT	CASSRGTGVSPLHF
-	TRBV10-3	TRBJ1-1	-	TGTGCCATCAGTACCACAGGGAACACTGAAGCTTTCTTT	CAISTTGNTEAFF
-	TRBV27	TRBJ2-7	once	TGTGCCAGCAGTTTATTCTACAGAAAGGAGCAGTACTTC	CASSLFYRKEQYF
TRBD1	TRBV27	TRBJ1-5	-	TGTGCCAGCAGTTTGGATTGCGGGGGCAGGGGGCCTGACAATCAGCCCCAGCATTTT	CASSLDCGGRGPDNQPQHF
-	TRBV7-7	TRBJ2-1	-	TGTGCTAGCAGCTTGGGGACACATACCTACAATGAGCAGTTCTTC	CASSLGTHTYNEQFF
TRBD2	TRBV7-2	TRBJ2-5	-	TGTGCCAGCAGCCCAAATCGCGGGGGTGGAGAGACCCAGTACTTC	CASSPNRGGGETQYF
-	TRBV27	TRBJ1-1	-	TGTGCCAGCAGTTTCTCGGGTGGCACTGAAGCTTTCTTT	CASSFSGGTEAFF